Each of the 27 T cell receptor beta chains below was sequenced from the same sample in a study of blood T cells in healthy people across ages (dated by TCRdb to between 2015 and 2017). To prepare the library, 5' RACE was applied. TCRdb records Illumina HiSeq 2500 as the sequencer. A second PCR of 7 to 11 cycles was performed with a sample-barcoded 5' primer and a J-beta primer mix. TCRdb itself trimmed the public reads at Q25 with fastp, ran MiXCR and retained productive beta chains. Every entry covers one CDR3 protein and lists the most common genes and DNA from its rows. The table for this sample lists over a million distinct CDR3 sequences; less than 45% of them were counted only once. The ten largest clones take up under 5% of the sample. Material: blood. Source of these receptors: a woman between 18 and 29 years old in good health.

This clonotype has a handful of counts. This sequence joins TRBV29-1 and TRBJ1-2; D not resolved. Trimming shortened V by 5 bases and J by 2 bases, and 12 bases separated the two germline ends. The CDR3 extends over 13 amino acids. The V gene's germline CDR1 is SQVTM and CDR2 ANQGSEA. CDR3 loop: CSVTRTGNYGYTF. CDR3 DNA sequence: TGCAGCGTTACCCGGACGGGAAACTATGGCTACACCTTC.

This clonotype was detected only a few times. This chain joins TRBV29-1 and TRBJ2-3; 10 bases agree with TRBD2. This CDR3 region has 16 residues. Looked up from germline, CDR1 is SQVTM and CDR2 is ANQGSEA. V lost 5 bases to trimming and J lost 1 base; unmatched junction nucleotides: 9. The DNA for the CDR3 is TGCAGCGTTAGGAGGGGAAGCGGGAGGGGCACAGATACGCAGTATTTT. Protein product: CSVRRGSGRGTDTQYF.

This clonotype was observed a few times. The chain couples TRBV4-3 to TRBJ1-4; D not certain. Germline-derived CDR1 and CDR2 are LGHNA and YSLEER. This CDR3 is built from 14 residues. Trimming removed 0 bases at V and 7 bases at J, with 9 bases between. CDR3 coding DNA: TGCGCCAGCAGCCAAGATTTCCTCGGTGAAAAACTGTTTTTT. It is translated as CASSQDFLGEKLFF.

This clonotype has just a few counts. V usage is TRBV24-1 and J usage is TRBJ2-1; a weak D match, TRBD1 (5 bases). The J call may be in error: the DNA end matches TRBJ2-7 better. CDR3 length equals 15 residues. The V gene's germline CDR1 is KGHDR and CDR2 SFDVKD. CDR3 sequence: CATSDPATVYNEQYF. The DNA for the CDR3 is TGTGCCACCAGTGACCCCGCGACAGTCTACAATGAGCAGTACTTC.

This clonotype was seen more than once but under ten times. The V call is TRBV4-3, the J call TRBJ1-5; possible D gene TRBD1, 5 bases. V gave up 0 bases and J gave up 0 bases, with 12 bases separating them. The germline CDR1 and CDR2 sequences are LGHNA and YSLEER. CDR3 length equals 17 residues. The CDR3 sequence is CASSQDPGPNSNQPQHF. For the CDR3, the DNA is TGCGCCAGCAGCCAAGACCCGGGACCGAATAGCAATCAGCCCCAGCATTTT.

This clonotype came up a few times. The chain employs TRBV20-1 and TRBJ1-2; 7 nucleotides agree with TRBD1. The germline V gene has CDR1 DFQATT and CDR2 SNEGSKA (reference sequence). Trimming cost V 0 bases and J 4 bases; bases outside gene matches: 2. The length of the CDR3 is 13 residues. CDR3 DNA: TGCAGTGCTAGAGATGCAGGGGGCTATGGCTACACCTTC. Amino acid sequence: CSARDAGGYGYTF.

In the case of this clonotype: A read error may produce the germline difference seen at one junction end. This chain joins TRBV3-1 and TRBJ2-3, with D uncertain. CDR1 is LGHDT and CDR2 is YNNKEL in the germline V gene (reference sequence). This CDR3 is 15 amino acids long. The CDR3 nucleotides are TGTGCCAGCAGCCAAGCCCCGCTGTTGGTAGATACGCGGTATTTT. It is translated as CASSQAPLLVDTRYF.

The CDR3 DNA is TGTGCCAGCAGCTTAGCGGGTTCTCCAGCAGCTAATACGCAGTATTTT. Translation: CASSLAGSPAANTQYF. The J gene is TRBJ2-3, the V gene TRBV7-2; D gene uncertain. V was cut by 0 bases and J by 7 bases, with 17 bases left in between. This CDR3 has 16 amino acids. Germline values: CDR1 SGHTA, CDR2 FQGNSA. The variable domain in full, with the rest retrieved from reference TRBV7-2 and TRBJ2-3, is GAGVSQSPSNKVTEKGKDVELRCDPISGHTALYWYRQSLGQGLEFLIYFQGNSAPDKSGLPSDRFSAERTGGSVSTLTIQRTQQEDSAVYLCASSLAGSPAANTQYFGPGTRLTVL.

Of note for this clonotype: A read error may produce the germline difference seen at one junction end. The CDR3 DNA reads TGTACCAGTAGGCTTCTGGGGACGGGTACCGGGGAGCTGTTTTTT. Its translation: CTSRLLGTGTGELFF. The rearrangement uses TRBV6-5 and TRBJ2-2; D tentatively reads TRBD1 or TRBD2 (5 bases each). The CDR3 is 15 amino acids. Germline lookup yields CDR1 MNHEY and CDR2 SVGAGI.

The CDR3 region has the DNA TGTGCCAGCAGTCCGCCGGGACAGGGGGGCTATGGCTACACCTTC. Amino acids: CASSPPGQGGYGYTF. The rearrangement uses TRBV28 and TRBJ1-2, with TRBD1 identical over 11 bases. V was pared by 5 bases and J by 4 bases, with 6 bases of the junction left unmatched. The CDR3 consists of 15 residues. Germline V lookup: CDR1 MDHEN, CDR2 SYDVKM.

This clonotype has only a few counts. The rearrangement links TRBV12-3 or TRBV12-4 to TRBJ1-2; D remains ambiguous. Trimming removed 1 base from V and 7 bases from J, with 10 bases in between. The CDR3 loop spans 13 amino acids. The CDR3 region is CASSLVALGGYTF. In DNA form, the CDR3 reads TGTGCCAGCAGTTTAGTGGCGCTGGGTGGCTACACCTTC.

The chain is built from TRBV27 and TRBJ1-1, with 7 bases matching TRBD1. Per the germline V gene, CDR1 is MNHEY and CDR2 is SMNVEV (reference sequence). J gave up 1 base and V 3 bases, and 8 bases lay outside the gene matches. This CDR3 is 16 amino acids long. The CDR3 here is CASSLFGTEPNTEAFF. For the CDR3, the DNA is TGTGCCAGCAGTTTGTTCGGGACAGAACCGAACACTGAAGCTTTCTTT.

V is TRBV20-1 and J is TRBJ2-7; 7 nucleotides align to TRBD1. Germline values: CDR1 DFQATT, CDR2 SNEGSKA (reference sequence). The CDR3 is 16 residues long. The CDR3 spells CSALQNHRGHSYEQYF. CDR3 sequence (DNA): TGCAGCGCATTACAAAACCACAGGGGACATTCCTACGAGCAGTACTTC.

The table lists this clonotype with a few counts. The chain is built from TRBV7-9 and TRBJ2-3, with 14 bases identical to TRBD2. Per germline, CDR1 SEHNR and CDR2 FQNEAQ (reference sequence). This CDR3 is 16 amino acids long. V trimming: 6 bases; J trimming: 5 bases; junction bases outside the gene matches: 7. Here the CDR3 DNA reads TGTGCCAGCAGACCGACTAGCGGGGGGGCAGTAGATACGCAGTATTTT. Its translation is CASRPTSGGAVDTQYF. Supplemented by reference TRBV7-9 and TRBJ2-3, the full variable domain reads DTGVSQNPRHKITKRGQNVTFRCDPISEHNRLYWYRQTLGQGPEFLTYFQNEAQLEKSRLLSDRFSAERPKGSFSTLEIQRTEQGDSAMYLCASRPTSGGAVDTQYFGPGTRLTVL.

This clonotype came up a few times. The chain employs TRBV5-1 and TRBJ2-3; a weak D match, TRBD2 (6 bases). From germline, CDR1 is SGHRS and CDR2 YFSETQ. The V end was cut by 4 bases, the J end by 4 bases, with 10 bases between. The CDR3 length is 13 residues. In nucleotides, the CDR3 is TGCGCCAGCAGCGGGGGGTCGCCAGATACGCAGTATTTT. Its translation is CASSGGSPDTQYF.

The V and J genes are TRBV20-1 and TRBJ2-3, with TRBD2 matching 10 bases. The CDR3 has 16 amino acids. V shed 0 bases and J 4 bases; nucleotides not matched to a gene: 7. Germline lookup yields CDR1 DFQATT and CDR2 SNEGSKA (reference sequence). This chain's CDR3 is CSARDYLLAGADTQYF. CDR3 nucleotide sequence: TGCAGTGCTAGAGATTATCTCCTAGCGGGGGCAGATACGCAGTATTTT.

The chain joins TRBV20-1 to TRBJ2-7; tentative D call: TRBD1 (6 bases). V was pared by 0 bases and J by 6 bases, with 21 bases between. There are 16 residues in the CDR3. CDR1 and CDR2 (germline): DFQATT, SNEGSKA (reference sequence). The CDR3 nucleotides read TGCAGTGCTAGAGATTACCAAAACAGGGCTAGGGGCGAGCAGTACTTC. Amino acid sequence: CSARDYQNRARGEQYF.

This clonotype was observed a few times. V is TRBV13 and J is TRBJ1-1; 11 bases fit TRBD1. CDR3 length equals 17 residues. Germline CDR1 and CDR2: PRHDT and FYEKMQ (reference sequence). J gave up 0 bases and V 5 bases, and 8 bases lay outside the gene matches. The CDR3 reads CASSTLDRGQVNTEAFF. CDR3 DNA: TGTGCCAGCAGCACATTGGACAGGGGGCAAGTGAACACTGAAGCTTTCTTT.

This clonotype has more than one count but fewer than ten. The rearrangement joins TRBV20-1 to TRBJ2-7; D is possibly TRBD1 or TRBD2 (5 bases each). V gave up 6 bases and J gave up 12 bases, with 18 bases separating them. Germline V CDR1 and CDR2: DFQATT, SNEGSKA (reference sequence). This CDR3 is built from 11 residues. Written as DNA, the CDR3 is TGCAGTGCGACCGGGACGCTAAGGAGGTACTTC. It is translated as CSATGTLRRYF.

This chain links TRBV9 with TRBJ2-1; 10 positions match TRBD1. The germline gives CDR1 SGDLS, CDR2 YYNGEE. The CDR3 sequence is 16 residues long. V trimming: 4 bases; J trimming: 7 bases; junction bases outside the gene matches: 11. The CDR3 sequence: CASSSGTGAVLNEQFF. The CDR3 coding sequence is TGTGCCAGCAGCTCAGGGACAGGGGCTGTGTTGAATGAGCAGTTCTTC.

This clonotype turned up a few times. This chain connects TRBV9 to TRBJ2-1; TRBD1 agrees at 9 bases. Looked up from germline, CDR1 is SGDLS and CDR2 is YYNGEE. This CDR3 has 14 residues. The trim removed 0 bases at V and 8 bases at J, leaving 3 bases unmatched. This CDR3 reads CASSVGDRDHEQFF. In nucleotides, the CDR3 is TGTGCCAGCAGCGTAGGGGACAGGGACCATGAGCAGTTCTTC.

The chain uses TRBV20-1 and TRBJ2-1; a possible D gene is TRBD2 (7 bases). The V and J ends lost 6 bases and 4 bases respectively, with 19 bases between them. Germline assignment: CDR1 DFQATT and CDR2 SNEGSKA (reference sequence). This CDR3 is 15 amino acids long. The CDR3 sequence is CSARQRGAWYNEQFF. CDR3 nucleotide sequence: TGCAGTGCCCGGCAACGGGGGGCATGGTACAATGAGCAGTTCTTC.

This clonotype appeared many times. V usage is TRBV27 and J usage is TRBJ2-7, with D unclear. The germline CDR1 and CDR2 sequences are MNHEY and SMNVEV (reference sequence). V was clipped by 5 bases and J by 4 bases, with 15 bases between them. The length of the CDR3 is 14 residues. The CDR3: CASSLSGLSYEQYF. CDR3 nucleotide sequence: TGTGCCAGCAGTCTCTCAGGCCTCTCGTACGAGCAGTACTTC.

Concerning this clonotype: One junction end disagrees with the germline gene, perhaps due to a read error. The V gene is TRBV7-2, the J gene TRBJ2-1; TRBD2 aligns across 10 bases. Germline CDR1 SGHTA, CDR2 FQGNSA. The CDR3 is 15 residues long. As DNA, the CDR3 is TGTGCCGGCAGCTTAGAGAGCGGGGGGGACAATGAGCAGTTCTTC. Translated: CAGSLESGGDNEQFF. Based on the CDR3 plus reference TRBV7-2 and TRBJ2-1, the full variable domain is GAGVSQSPSNKVTEKGKDVELRCDPISGHTALYWYRQSLGQGLEFLIYFQGNSAPDKSGLPSDRFSAERTGGSVSTLTIQRTQQEDSAVYLCAGSLESGGDNEQFFGPGTRLTVL.

The chain joins TRBV12-3 or TRBV12-4 to TRBJ2-3; 9 bases align to TRBD1. The CDR3 totals 16 residues. V trimming: 6 bases; J trimming: 4 bases; junction bases outside the gene matches: 11. In DNA form, the CDR3 reads TGTGCCAGCAGCCTGTCCCCGGACAGGGGCGCAGATACGCAGTATTTT. Encoded protein: CASSLSPDRGADTQYF.

V is TRBV5-1 and J is TRBJ1-2; the match to TRBD1 covers 8 bases. There are 14 residues in the CDR3. Trimming at V came to 0 bases and at J to 8 bases, leaving 6 bases not matched to a gene. In germline, CDR1 is SGHRS, CDR2 YFSETQ. CDR3 amino acids: CASSLGDRPDGYTF. As DNA, the CDR3 is TGCGCCAGCAGCTTGGGGGACAGGCCGGACGGCTACACCTTC. The entire variable domain, with the rest obtained from reference TRBV5-1 and TRBJ1-2, is as follows: KAGVTQTPRYLIKTRGQQVTLSCSPISGHRSVSWYQQTPGQGLQFLFEYFSETQRNKGNFPGRFSGRQFSNSRSEMNVSTLELGDSALYLCASSLGDRPDGYTFGSGTRLTVV.

J is TRBJ2-3 and V is TRBV25-1, with no clear D. Germline CDR1 MGHDK, CDR2 SYGVNS. V was pared by 0 bases and J by 2 bases, with 12 bases between. This CDR3 contains 16 residues. The CDR3 nucleotides read TGTGCCAGCAGTGAATATACGGTAATATCCACAGATACGCAGTATTTT. Translated, it gives CASSEYTVISTDTQYF.